This T cell receptor beta chain was sequenced for a study of long-term antiretroviral therapy in people with HIV. Survey level was the resolution at which the v3.0 immunoSEQ assay ran. Using immunoSEQ multiplex PCR, the repertoire was profiled, and TCRdb retains in-frame clones only, with some absent. The table records over 25,000 clones, 90% to 95% of them present only once. This receptor was identified in a man between 45 and 60 years old with HIV. The sample in question was unsorted PBMCs, obtained around 7.4 years after starting antiretroviral therapy.

CDR3 nucleotides: TGCGCCAGCAGCCAAAAAGGCTACCCTAGCAATCAGCCCCAGCATTTT. The encoded protein is CASSQKGYPSNQPQHF. This rearrangement joins TRBV4-1 to TRBJ1-5, with D uncertain. The length of the CDR3 is 16 residues. The V end was cut by 2 bases, the J end by 0 bases, with 11 bases between. CDR1 and CDR2 from the germline V gene are MGHRA and YSYEKL.